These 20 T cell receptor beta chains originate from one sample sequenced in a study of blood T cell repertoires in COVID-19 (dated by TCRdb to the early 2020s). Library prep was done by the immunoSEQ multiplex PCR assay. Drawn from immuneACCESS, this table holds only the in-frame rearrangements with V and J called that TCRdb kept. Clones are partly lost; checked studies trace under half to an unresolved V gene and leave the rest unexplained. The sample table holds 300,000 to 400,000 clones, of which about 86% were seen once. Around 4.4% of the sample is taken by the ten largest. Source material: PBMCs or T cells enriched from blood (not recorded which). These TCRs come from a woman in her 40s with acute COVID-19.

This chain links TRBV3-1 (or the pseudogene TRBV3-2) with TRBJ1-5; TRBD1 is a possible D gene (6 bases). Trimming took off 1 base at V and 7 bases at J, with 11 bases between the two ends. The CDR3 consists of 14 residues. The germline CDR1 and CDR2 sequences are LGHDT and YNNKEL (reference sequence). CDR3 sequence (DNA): TGTGCCAGCAGCCAAGGAAGGGGGTACCAGCCCCAGCATTTT. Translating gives CASSQGRGYQPQHF.

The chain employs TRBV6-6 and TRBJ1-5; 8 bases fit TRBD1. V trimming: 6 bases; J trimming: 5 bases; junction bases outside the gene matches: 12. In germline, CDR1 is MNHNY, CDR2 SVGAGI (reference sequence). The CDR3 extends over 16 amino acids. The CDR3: CASSRSGQGIDQPQHF. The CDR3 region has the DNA TGTGCCAGCAGCCGATCTGGACAGGGAATAGATCAGCCCCAGCATTTT.

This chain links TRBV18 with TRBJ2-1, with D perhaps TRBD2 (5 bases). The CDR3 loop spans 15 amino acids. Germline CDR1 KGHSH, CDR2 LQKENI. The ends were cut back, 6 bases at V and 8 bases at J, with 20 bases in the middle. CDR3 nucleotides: TGTGCCAGCTCCCTAAGGGCTCCAACCGGGGATGAGCAGTTCTTC. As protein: CASSLRAPTGDEQFF.

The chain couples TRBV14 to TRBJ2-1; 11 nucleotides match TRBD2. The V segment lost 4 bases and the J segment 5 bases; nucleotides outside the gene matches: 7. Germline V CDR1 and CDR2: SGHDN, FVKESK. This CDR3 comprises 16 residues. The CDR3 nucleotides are TGTGCCAGCAGCCCTATTCGACTAGCGGGGAACAATGAGCAGTTCTTC. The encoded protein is CASSPIRLAGNNEQFF.

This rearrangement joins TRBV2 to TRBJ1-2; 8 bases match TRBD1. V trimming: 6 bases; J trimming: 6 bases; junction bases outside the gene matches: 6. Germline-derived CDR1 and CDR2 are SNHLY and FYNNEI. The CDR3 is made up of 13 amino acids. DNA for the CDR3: TGTGCCAGCAGACAGACAGGGGATAATGGCTACACCTTC. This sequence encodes CASRQTGDNGYTF.

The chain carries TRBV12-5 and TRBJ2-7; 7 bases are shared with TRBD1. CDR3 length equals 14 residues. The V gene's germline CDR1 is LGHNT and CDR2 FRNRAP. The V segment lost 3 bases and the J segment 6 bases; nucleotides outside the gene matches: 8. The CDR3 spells CASGLGGAGAEQYF. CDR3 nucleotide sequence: TGTGCTAGTGGTTTAGGGGGCGCCGGGGCCGAGCAGTACTTC.

The CDR3 bases are TGTGCCAGCAGCTTGGGGACAGGTACCTACGAGCAGTACTTC. It yields the protein CASSLGTGTYEQYF. The chain recombines TRBV5-4 with TRBJ2-7; 7 nucleotides match TRBD1. CDR1 is SGHNT and CDR2 is YYREEE in the germline V gene (reference sequence). The ends lost 0 bases at V and 2 bases at J; junction bases unmatched: 2. CDR3 length: 14 residues.

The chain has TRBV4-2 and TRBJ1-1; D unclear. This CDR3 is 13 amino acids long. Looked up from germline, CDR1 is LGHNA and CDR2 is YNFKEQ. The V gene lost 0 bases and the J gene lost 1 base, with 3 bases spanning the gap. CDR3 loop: CASSQEQNTEAFF. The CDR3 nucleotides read TGTGCCAGCAGCCAAGAACAGAACACTGAAGCTTTCTTT.

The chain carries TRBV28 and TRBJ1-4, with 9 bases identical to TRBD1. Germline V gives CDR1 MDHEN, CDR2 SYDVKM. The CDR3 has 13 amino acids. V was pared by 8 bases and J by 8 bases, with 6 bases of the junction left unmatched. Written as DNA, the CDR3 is TGTGCCAGCCACAGGGGGCGATTCGAAAAACTGTTTTTT. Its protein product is CASHRGRFEKLFF.

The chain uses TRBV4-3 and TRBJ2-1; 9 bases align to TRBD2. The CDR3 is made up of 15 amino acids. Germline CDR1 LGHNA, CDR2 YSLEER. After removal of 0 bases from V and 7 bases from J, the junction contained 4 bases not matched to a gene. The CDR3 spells CASSQDLAGWNEQFF. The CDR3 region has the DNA TGCGCCAGCAGCCAAGATCTAGCGGGATGGAATGAGCAGTTCTTC.

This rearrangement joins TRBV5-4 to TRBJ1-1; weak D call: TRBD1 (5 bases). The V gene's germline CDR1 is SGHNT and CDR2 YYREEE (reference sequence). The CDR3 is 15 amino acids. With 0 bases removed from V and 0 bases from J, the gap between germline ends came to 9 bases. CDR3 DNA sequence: TGTGCCAGCAGCTTGGGACAGAGTATGAACACTGAAGCTTTCTTT. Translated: CASSLGQSMNTEAFF. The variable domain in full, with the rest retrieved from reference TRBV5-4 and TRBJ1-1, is ETGVTQSPTHLIKTRGQQVTLRCSSQSGHNTVSWYQQALGQGPQFIFQYYREEENGRGNFPPRFSGLQFPNYSSELNVNALELDDSALYLCASSLGQSMNTEAFFGQGTRLTVV.

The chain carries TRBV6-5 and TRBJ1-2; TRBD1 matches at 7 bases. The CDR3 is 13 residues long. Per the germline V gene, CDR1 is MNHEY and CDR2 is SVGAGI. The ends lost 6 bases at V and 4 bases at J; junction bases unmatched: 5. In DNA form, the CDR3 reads TGTGCCAGCAGGGGGGCAGGGGGCTATGGCTACACCTTC. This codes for CASRGAGGYGYTF.

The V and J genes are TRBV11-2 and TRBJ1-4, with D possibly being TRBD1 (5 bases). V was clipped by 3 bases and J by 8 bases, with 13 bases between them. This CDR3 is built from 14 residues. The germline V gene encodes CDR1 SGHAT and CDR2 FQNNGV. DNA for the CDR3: TGTGCCAGCAGCTTGGGGGGACGGGTCGAAAAACTGTTTTTT. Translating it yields CASSLGGRVEKLFF.

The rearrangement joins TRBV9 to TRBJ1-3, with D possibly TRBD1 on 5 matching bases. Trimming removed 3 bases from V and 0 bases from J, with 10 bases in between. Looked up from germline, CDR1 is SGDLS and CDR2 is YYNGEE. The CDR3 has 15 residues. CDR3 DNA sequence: TGTGCCAGCAGCGCAACAGGATCCTCTGGAAACACCATATATTTT. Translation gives CASSATGSSGNTIYF.

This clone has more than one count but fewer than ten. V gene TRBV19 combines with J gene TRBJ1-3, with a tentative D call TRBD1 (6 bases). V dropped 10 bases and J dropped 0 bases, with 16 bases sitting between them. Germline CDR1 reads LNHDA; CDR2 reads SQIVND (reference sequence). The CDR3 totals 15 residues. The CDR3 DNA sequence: TGTGCCACCCAAGGGGGAGATCGCTCTGGAAACACCATATATTTT. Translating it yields CATQGGDRSGNTIYF. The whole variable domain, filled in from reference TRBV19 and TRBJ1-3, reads DGGITQSPKYLFRKEGQNVTLSCEQNLNHDAMYWYRQDPGQGLRLIYYSQIVNDFQKGDIAEGYSVSREKKESFPLTVTSAQKNPTAFYLCATQGGDRSGNTIYFGEGSWLTVV.

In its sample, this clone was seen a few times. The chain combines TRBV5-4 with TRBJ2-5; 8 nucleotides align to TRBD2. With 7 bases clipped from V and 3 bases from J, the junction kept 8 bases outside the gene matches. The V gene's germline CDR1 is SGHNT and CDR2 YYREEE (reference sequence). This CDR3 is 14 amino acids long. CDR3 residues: CASFFSGAKETQYF. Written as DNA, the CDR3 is TGTGCCAGCTTCTTTAGCGGGGCCAAAGAGACCCAGTACTTC.

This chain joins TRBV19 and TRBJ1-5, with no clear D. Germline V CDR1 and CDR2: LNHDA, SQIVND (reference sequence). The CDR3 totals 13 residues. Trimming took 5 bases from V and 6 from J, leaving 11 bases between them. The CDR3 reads CASSPLEGQPQHF. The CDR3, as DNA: TGTGCCAGTAGTCCCCTAGAGGGTCAGCCCCAGCATTTT.

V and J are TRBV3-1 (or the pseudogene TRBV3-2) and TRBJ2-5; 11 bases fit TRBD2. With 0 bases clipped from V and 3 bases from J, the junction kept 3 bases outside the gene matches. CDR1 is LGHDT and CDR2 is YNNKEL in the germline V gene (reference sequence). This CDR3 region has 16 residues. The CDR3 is CASSQERLAGKETQYF. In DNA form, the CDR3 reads TGTGCCAGCAGCCAAGAGAGACTAGCGGGAAAAGAGACCCAGTACTTC.

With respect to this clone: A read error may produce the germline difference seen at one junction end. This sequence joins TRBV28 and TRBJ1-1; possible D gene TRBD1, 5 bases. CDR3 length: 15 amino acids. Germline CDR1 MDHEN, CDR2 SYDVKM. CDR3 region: CASSLFTGGNTEAFF. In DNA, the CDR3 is TGTGCCAGCAGCTTATTTACCGGGGGTAACACTGAAGCTTTCTTT.

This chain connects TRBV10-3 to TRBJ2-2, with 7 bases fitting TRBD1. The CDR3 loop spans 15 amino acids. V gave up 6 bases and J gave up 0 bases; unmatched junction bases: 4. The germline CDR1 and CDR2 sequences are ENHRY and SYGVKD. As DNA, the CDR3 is TGTGCCATCAGCTTGGACAGGACGAACACCGGGGAGCTGTTTTTT. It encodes CAISLDRTNTGELFF.